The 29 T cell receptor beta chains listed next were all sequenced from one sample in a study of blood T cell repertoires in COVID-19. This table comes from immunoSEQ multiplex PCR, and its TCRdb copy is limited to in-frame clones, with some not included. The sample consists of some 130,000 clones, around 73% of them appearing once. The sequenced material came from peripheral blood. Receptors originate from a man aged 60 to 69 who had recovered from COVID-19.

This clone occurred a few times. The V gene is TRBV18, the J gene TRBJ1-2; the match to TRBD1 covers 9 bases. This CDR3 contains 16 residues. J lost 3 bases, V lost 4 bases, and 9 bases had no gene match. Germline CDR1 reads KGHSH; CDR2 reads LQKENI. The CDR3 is CASSQIGTGRDYGYTF. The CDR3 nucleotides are TGTGCCAGCTCACAGATCGGGACAGGGAGGGACTATGGCTACACCTTC.

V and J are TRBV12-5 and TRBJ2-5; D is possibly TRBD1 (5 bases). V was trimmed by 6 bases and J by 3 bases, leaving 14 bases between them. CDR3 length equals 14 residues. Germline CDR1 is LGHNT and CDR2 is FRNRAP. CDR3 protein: CASGPGLTEETQYF. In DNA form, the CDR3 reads TGTGCTAGTGGACCAGGGCTAACGGAAGAGACCCAGTACTTC.

The CDR3 spells CATSRDAGFLNEKLFF. CDR3 DNA sequence: TGTGCCACCAGCAGAGATGCGGGCTTCCTTAATGAAAAACTGTTTTTT. The chain carries TRBV15 and TRBJ1-4, with D hard to call. The CDR3 consists of 16 residues. Trimming removed 0 bases from V and 4 bases from J, with 12 bases in between. Germline CDR1 LNHNV, CDR2 YYDKDF (reference sequence). The entire variable domain, with the rest obtained from reference TRBV15 and TRBJ1-4, is as follows: DAMVIQNPRYQVTQFGKPVTLSCSQTLNHNVMYWYQQKSSQAPKLLFHYYDKDFNNEADTPDNFQSRRPNTSFCFLDIRSPGLGDTAMYLCATSRDAGFLNEKLFFGSGTQLSVL.

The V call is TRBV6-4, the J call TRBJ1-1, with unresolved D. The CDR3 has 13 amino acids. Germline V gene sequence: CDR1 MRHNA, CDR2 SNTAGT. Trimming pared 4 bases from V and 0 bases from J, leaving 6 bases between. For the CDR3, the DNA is TGTGCCAGCAGTGCCTCTATGAACACTGAAGCTTTCTTT. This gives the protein CASSASMNTEAFF.

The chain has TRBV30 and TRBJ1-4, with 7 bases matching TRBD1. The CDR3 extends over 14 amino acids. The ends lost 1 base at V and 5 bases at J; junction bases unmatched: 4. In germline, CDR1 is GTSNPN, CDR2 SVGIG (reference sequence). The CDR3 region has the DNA TGTGCCTGGAGTGATGGCAGGGGGAATGAAAAACTGTTTTTT. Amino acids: CAWSDGRGNEKLFF.

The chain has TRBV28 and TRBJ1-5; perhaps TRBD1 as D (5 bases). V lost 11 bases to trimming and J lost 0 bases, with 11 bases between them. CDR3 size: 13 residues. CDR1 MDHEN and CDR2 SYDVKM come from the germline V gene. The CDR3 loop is CAGGTDSNQPQHF. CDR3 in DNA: TGTGCCGGAGGGACTGATAGCAATCAGCCCCAGCATTTT.

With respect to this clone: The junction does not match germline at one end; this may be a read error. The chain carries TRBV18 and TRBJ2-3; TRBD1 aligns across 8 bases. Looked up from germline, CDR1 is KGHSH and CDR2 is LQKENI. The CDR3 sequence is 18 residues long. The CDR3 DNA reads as TGTGCCAGCTCCCCACTGGAGCTAAAAGGACAGGGAACAGATACGCAGTATTTT. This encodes CASSPLELKGQGTDTQYF.

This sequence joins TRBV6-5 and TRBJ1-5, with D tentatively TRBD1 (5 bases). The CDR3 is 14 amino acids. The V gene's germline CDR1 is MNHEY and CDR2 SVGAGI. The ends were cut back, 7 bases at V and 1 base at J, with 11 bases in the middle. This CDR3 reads CASTGHWSNQPQHF. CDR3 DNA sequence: TGTGCCAGCACCGGACACTGGAGCAATCAGCCCCAGCATTTT.

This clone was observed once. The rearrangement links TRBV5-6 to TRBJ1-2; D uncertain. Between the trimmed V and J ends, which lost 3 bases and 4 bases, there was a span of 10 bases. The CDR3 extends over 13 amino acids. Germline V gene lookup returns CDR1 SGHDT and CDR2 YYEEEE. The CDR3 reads CASSSGTSYGYTF. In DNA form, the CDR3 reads TGTGCCAGCAGCTCGGGAACGAGCTATGGCTACACCTTC.

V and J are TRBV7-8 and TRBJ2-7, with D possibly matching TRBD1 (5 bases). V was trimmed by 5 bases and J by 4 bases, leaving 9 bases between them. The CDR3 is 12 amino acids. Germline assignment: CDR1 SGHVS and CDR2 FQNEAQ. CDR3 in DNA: TGTGCCAGCAGCCCACAGGAGTACGAGCAGTACTTC. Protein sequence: CASSPQEYEQYF.

CDR3: CASSSYYEQYF. CDR3 nucleotides: TGTGCCAGCAGTTCCTACTACGAGCAGTACTTC. The J gene is TRBJ2-7, the V gene TRBV28; D gene uncertain. The length of the CDR3 is 11 residues. Germline V gives CDR1 MDHEN, CDR2 SYDVKM. Trimming shortened V by 4 bases and J by 3 bases, and 4 bases separated the two germline ends.

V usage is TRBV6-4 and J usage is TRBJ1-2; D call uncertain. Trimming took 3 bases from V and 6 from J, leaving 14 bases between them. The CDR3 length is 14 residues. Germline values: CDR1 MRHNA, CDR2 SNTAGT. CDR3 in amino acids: CASSERAVGHGYTF. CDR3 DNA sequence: TGTGCCAGCAGTGAGAGGGCCGTGGGCCATGGCTACACCTTC.

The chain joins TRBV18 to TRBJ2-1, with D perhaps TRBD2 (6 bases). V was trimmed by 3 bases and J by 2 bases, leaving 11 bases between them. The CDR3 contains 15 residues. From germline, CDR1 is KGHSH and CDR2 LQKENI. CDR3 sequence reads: CASSPRGNPYNEQFF. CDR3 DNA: TGTGCCAGCTCACCGCGGGGAAACCCCTACAATGAGCAGTTCTTC.

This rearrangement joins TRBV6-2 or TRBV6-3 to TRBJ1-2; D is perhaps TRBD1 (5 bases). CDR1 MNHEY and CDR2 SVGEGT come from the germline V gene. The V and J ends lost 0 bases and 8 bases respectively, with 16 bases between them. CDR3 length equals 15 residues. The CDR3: CASSYSKGRTGGYTF. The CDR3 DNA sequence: TGTGCCAGCAGTTACTCGAAGGGGCGTACCGGCGGCTACACCTTC.

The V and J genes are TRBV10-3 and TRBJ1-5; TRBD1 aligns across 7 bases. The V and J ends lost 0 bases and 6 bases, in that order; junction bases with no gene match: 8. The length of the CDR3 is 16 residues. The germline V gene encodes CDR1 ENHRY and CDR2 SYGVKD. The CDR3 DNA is TGTGCCATCAGTGAGTCAACAGGGGTAGGGGGTCAGCCCCAGCATTTT. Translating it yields CAISESTGVGGQPQHF.

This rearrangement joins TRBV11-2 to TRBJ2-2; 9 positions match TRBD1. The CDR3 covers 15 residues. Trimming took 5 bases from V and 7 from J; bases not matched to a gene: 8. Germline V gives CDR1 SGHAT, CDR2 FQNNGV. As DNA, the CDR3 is TGTGCCAGCAGCGGTGCCGGGACAGGGAACGGGGAGCTGTTTTTT. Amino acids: CASSGAGTGNGELFF.

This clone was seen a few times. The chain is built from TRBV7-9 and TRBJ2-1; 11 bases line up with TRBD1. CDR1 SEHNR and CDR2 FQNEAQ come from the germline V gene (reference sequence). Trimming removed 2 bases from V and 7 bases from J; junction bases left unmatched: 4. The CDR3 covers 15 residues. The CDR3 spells CASSLWTGGRNEQFF. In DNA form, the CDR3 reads TGTGCCAGCAGCTTATGGACAGGGGGCAGGAATGAGCAGTTCTTC.

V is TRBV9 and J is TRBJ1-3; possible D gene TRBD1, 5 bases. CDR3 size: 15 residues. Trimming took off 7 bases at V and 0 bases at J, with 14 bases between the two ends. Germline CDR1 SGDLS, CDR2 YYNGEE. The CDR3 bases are TGTGCCAGCGGGGGGAGCAGGGACTCTGGAAACACCATATATTTT. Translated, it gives CASGGSRDSGNTIYF. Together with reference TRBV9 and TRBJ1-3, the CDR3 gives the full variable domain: DSGVTQTPKHLITATGQRVTLRCSPRSGDLSVYWYQQSLDQGLQFLIQYYNGEERAKGNILERFSAQQFPDLHSELNLSSLELGDSALYFCASGGSRDSGNTIYFGEGSWLTVV.

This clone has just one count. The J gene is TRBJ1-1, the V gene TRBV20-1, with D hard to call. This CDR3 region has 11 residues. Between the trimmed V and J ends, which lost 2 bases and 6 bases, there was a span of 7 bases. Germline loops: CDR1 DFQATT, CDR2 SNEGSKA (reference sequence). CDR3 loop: CSARLGPEAFF. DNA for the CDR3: TGCAGTGCTAGACTGGGCCCTGAAGCTTTCTTT.

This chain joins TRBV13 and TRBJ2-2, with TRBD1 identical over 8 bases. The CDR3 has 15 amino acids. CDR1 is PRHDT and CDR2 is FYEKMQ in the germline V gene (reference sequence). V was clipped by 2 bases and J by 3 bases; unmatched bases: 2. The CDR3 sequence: CASSLNRGDTGELFF. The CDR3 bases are TGTGCCAGCAGCTTAAACAGGGGGGACACCGGGGAGCTGTTTTTT.

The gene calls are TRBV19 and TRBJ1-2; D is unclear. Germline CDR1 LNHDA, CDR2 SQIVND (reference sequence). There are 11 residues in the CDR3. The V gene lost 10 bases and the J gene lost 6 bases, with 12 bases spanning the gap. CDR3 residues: CATDSWHGYTF. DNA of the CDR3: TGTGCCACCGACTCGTGGCATGGCTACACCTTC.

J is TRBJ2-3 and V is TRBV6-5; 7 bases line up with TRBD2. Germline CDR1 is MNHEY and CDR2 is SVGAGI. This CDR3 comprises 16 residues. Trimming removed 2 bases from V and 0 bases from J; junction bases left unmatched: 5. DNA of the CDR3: TGTGCCAGCAGTTACGGGCGAGCGGGAAGCACAGATACGCAGTATTTT. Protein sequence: CASSYGRAGSTDTQYF.

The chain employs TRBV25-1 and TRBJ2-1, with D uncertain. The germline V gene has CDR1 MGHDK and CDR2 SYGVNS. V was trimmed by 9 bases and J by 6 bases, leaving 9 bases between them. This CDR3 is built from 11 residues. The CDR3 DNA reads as TGTGCCAGTTCTTTATTCAATGAGCAGTTCTTC. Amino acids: CASSLFNEQFF.

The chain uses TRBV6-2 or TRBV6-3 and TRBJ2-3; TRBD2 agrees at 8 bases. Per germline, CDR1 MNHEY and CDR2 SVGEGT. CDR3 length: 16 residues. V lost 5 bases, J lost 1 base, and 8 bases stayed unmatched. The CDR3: CASSPTSARGTDTQYF. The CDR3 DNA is TGTGCCAGCAGTCCGACTAGCGCTAGGGGCACAGATACGCAGTATTTT.

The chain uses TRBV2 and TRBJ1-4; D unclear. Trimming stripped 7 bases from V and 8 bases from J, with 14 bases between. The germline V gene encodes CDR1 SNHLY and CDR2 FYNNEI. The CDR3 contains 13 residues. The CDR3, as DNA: TGTGCCAGCAAGCCCCTCAGAGGAGAAAAACTGTTTTTT. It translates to CASKPLRGEKLFF.

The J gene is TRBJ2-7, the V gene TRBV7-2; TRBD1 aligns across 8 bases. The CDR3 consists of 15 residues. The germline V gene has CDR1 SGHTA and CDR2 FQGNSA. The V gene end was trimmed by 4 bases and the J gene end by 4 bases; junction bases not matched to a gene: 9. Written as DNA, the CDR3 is TGTGCCAGCAGCTATCCTGGACAGGGCCAATACGAGCAGTACTTC. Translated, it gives CASSYPGQGQYEQYF. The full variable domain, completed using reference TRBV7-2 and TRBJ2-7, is GAGVSQSPSNKVTEKGKDVELRCDPISGHTALYWYRQSLGQGLEFLIYFQGNSAPDKSGLPSDRFSAERTGGSVSTLTIQRTQQEDSAVYLCASSYPGQGQYEQYFGPGTRLTVT.

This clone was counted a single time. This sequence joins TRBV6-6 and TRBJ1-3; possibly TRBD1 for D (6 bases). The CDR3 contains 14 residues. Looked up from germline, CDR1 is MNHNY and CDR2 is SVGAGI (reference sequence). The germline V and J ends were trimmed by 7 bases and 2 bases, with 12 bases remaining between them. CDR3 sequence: CASNRETTGNTIYF. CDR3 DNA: TGTGCCAGCAACAGGGAGACGACTGGAAACACCATATATTTT.

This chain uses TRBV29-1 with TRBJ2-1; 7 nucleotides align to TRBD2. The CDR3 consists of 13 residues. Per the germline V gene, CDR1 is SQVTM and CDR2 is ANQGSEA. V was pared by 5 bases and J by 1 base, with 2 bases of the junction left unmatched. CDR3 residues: CSVRRGSYNEQFF. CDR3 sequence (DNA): TGCAGCGTTCGGCGGGGGTCCTACAATGAGCAGTTCTTC.

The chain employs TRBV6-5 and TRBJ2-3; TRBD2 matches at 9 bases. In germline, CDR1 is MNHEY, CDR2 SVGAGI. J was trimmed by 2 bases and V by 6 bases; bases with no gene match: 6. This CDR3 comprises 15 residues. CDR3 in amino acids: CASRSGGPVTDTQYF. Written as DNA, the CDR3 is TGTGCCAGCAGAAGCGGGGGGCCGGTCACAGATACGCAGTATTTT.